This T cell receptor beta chain was recorded in a study of blood T cells in healthy people across ages. Whole-study findings and limits: Diversity estimated from one million T cells was considered an underestimate.

Combining a sample-barcoded 5' primer with a J-beta primer mix, a second PCR ran for about 6 to 11 cycles. TCRdb analysed the 5' RACE reads with MiXCR anew, one entry per CDR3 protein. The data hold fewer than 950,000 distinct CDR3 sequences, with approximately 55% observed a single time. Germline lookup yields CDR1 MDHEN and CDR2 SYDVKM. The CDR3 sequence is 15 residues long. V gave up 4 bases and J gave up 5 bases; unmatched junction bases: 5. Of note for this clonotype: Its antigen is not identified.

The sequence derives from an elderly man in good health. V and J are TRBV28 and TRBJ2-3, with 11 bases that match TRBD2. The sample was blood. CDR3 sequence: CASSSQTSGVDTQYF. CDR3 DNA: TGTGCCAGCAGTTCCCAGACTAGCGGGGTAGATACGCAGTATTTT.